Given below is one T cell receptor (beta chain) in context. Its antigen is currently unknown. The data were obtained in a study of CD8 T cells in Susac syndrome. Study-wide context: When blood was drawn, the patients with Susac syndrome were therapy-naive, on corticosteroids, or on intravenous immunoglobulin alone. Study-wide points: Peak Susac CD8+ clonal expansion occurred in TEMRA cells and active patients. The total CD8+ repertoires contained about 16 Susac-specific public clones, and the CD8+ TEMRA repertoires contained a few.

The V end lost 4 bases, the J end lost 7 bases, and 14 bases lay between the germline ends. The CDR3 covers 14 residues. Per germline, CDR1 LGHNA and CDR2 YNFKEQ. TCR beta from blood CD8+ and CD4+ T cells was sequenced. The RNA, about 0.45 to 1 ug, was put through reverse transcription using random hexamers. TCRdb reanalysed the immunoSEQ multiplex PCR reads using MiXCR and keeps one entry per CDR3 protein. The sample includes roughly 88,000 distinct CDR3 sequences, approximately 96% seen only once; the top ten take about 0.39%. The receptor was isolated from a human donor with Susac syndrome. The gene calls are TRBV4-2 and TRBJ1-5; D is perhaps TRBD1 (5 bases). The source material was CD8+ T cells from PBMCs. CDR3 loop: CASSPYGGPQPQHF. CDR3 coding DNA: TGTGCCAGCAGCCCGTACGGGGGTCCCCAGCCCCAGCATTTT.